This T cell receptor (beta chain) emerged from a study of T-cell memory formation after mild COVID-19. Study summary: There were largely donor-specific TCR clusters. Study results and limitations: SARS-CoV-2 specificity of second-wave clones peaking day 37 was unconfirmed. Among clones contracting day 15 to 85, CD4/CD8 was balanced, whereas later expanders leaned CD4+.

The TCR alpha and TCR beta cDNA libraries, bearing sample barcodes and UMIs, were generated by 5'RACE using constant-segment primers. MiXCR, run by TCRdb on the 5' RACE reads, gives a single entry per CDR3 protein. This sample has about 400,000 distinct CDR3 sequences, with approximately 16% found just once. For this clonotype: Antigen specificity is unknown.

The CDR3 is 15 residues long. The germline V gene encodes CDR1 LNHDA and CDR2 SQIVND (reference sequence). V lost 3 bases, J lost 5 bases, and 16 bases lay in between. Sequenced: PBMCs or a T cell subset sorted from them (not recorded which). This chain connects TRBV19 to TRBJ2-5; D might be TRBD2 (5 bases). This receptor was taken from a man between 18 and 29 years old who had mild COVID-19 (a few samples of this study predate the infection). Cell type and time point are not known. This CDR3 is CASSIPVPGGETQYF. The CDR3 DNA follows: TGTGCCAGTAGTATCCCAGTCCCAGGCGGGGAGACCCAGTACTTC.